The 30 T cell receptor beta chains presented below share a single source sample, sequenced in a study of blood T cell repertoires in COVID-19 (TCRdb year 2020). Libraries were prepared through the immunoSEQ multiplex PCR assay. TCRdb took over this immuneACCESS table, retaining in-frame rearrangements with V and J assigned. Such tables are incomplete; in checked studies, under half of the missing clones stem from an unresolved V gene, and the remainder is unexplained. Present in this sample are about 310,000 clones, nearly 90% of which were seen just once. About 8.4% of the sample belongs to the ten largest clones. Sequenced: PBMCs or T cells enriched from blood (not recorded which). The origin of the receptors is a woman in her thirties who had recovered from COVID-19.

The chain links TRBV2 to TRBJ2-7; 9 bases line up with TRBD1. Germline V gene sequence: CDR1 SNHLY, CDR2 FYNNEI. This CDR3 has 14 residues. Trimming removed 6 bases from V and 10 bases from J; junction bases left unmatched: 13. CDR3 coding DNA: TGTGCCAGCAGAAGATGGACAGGGGCCTACCCCCAGTACTTC. As protein: CASRRWTGAYPQYF.

This clone was counted once. J is TRBJ2-5 and V is TRBV18, with D possibly being TRBD1 (5 bases). The CDR3 loop spans 16 amino acids. The germline V gene has CDR1 KGHSH and CDR2 LQKENI. The V end lost 3 bases, the J end lost 0 bases, and 14 bases lay between the germline ends. For the CDR3, the DNA is TGTGCCAGCTCACCCCGGATGGGGCGGAACCAAGAGACCCAGTACTTC. Translated, it gives CASSPRMGRNQETQYF.

This chain links TRBV12-3 or TRBV12-4 with TRBJ1-1; no definite D call. Trimming removed 2 bases from V and 0 bases from J, with 4 bases in between. The CDR3 runs to 13 residues. The CDR3 coding sequence is TGTGCCAGCAGTTTAATCATGAACACTGAAGCTTTCTTT. Its translation is CASSLIMNTEAFF.

The chain combines TRBV4-1 with TRBJ2-1; 10 bases are shared with TRBD1. J gave up 8 bases and V 4 bases, and 8 bases lay outside the gene matches. The germline V gene has CDR1 MGHRA and CDR2 YSYEKL. The length of the CDR3 is 15 residues. CDR3 sequence reads: CASSPRGTGAYEQFF. The CDR3, as DNA: TGCGCCAGCAGCCCTCGCGGGACAGGGGCGTATGAGCAGTTCTTC.

The V call is TRBV6-7, the J call TRBJ1-6; 7 nucleotides agree with TRBD1. TRBV6-7 falls under the ORF class, with uncertain function. The CDR3 totals 14 residues. The J segment lost 7 bases and the V segment lost 11 bases, leaving 11 bases of the junction unmatched. CDR3: CAAERGRRNSPLHF. Here the CDR3 DNA reads TGTGCCGCCGAAAGGGGGCGCCGGAATTCACCCCTCCACTTT.

The V gene is TRBV11-2, the J gene TRBJ1-4; the D gene is possibly TRBD1 (6 bases). Germline V lookup: CDR1 SGHAT, CDR2 FQNNGV. This CDR3 has 18 amino acids. The V end lost 2 bases, the J end lost 8 bases, and 24 bases lay between the germline ends. CDR3 in amino acids: CASSLWGQGMQRGEKLFF. DNA for the CDR3: TGTGCCAGCAGCTTATGGGGGCAGGGGATGCAACGGGGAGAAAAACTGTTTTTT.

V is TRBV7-2 and J is TRBJ2-7; D not resolved. Trimming took off 5 bases at V and 0 bases at J, with 11 bases between the two ends. Germline lookup yields CDR1 SGHTA and CDR2 FQGNSA. The CDR3 consists of 14 residues. The CDR3 DNA sequence: TGTGCCAGCAGCACTCTGAGTGGCTCCTACGAGCAGTACTTC. Protein sequence: CASSTLSGSYEQYF. The variable domain in full, completed from reference TRBV7-2 and TRBJ2-7, reads GAGVSQSPSNKVTEKGKDVELRCDPISGHTALYWYRQSLGQGLEFLIYFQGNSAPDKSGLPSDRFSAERTGGSVSTLTIQRTQQEDSAVYLCASSTLSGSYEQYFGPGTRLTVT.

The J gene is TRBJ1-2, the V gene TRBV11-2; a weak D match, TRBD1 (5 bases). With 1 base removed from V and 8 bases from J, the gap between germline ends came to 14 bases. Germline values: CDR1 SGHAT, CDR2 FQNNGV. The CDR3 has 14 residues. CDR3 amino acids: CASSLVLQGGGYTF. CDR3 DNA sequence: TGTGCCAGCAGCTTAGTCCTGCAGGGCGGCGGCTACACCTTC. Full variable domain (outside the CDR3, taken from reference TRBV11-2 and TRBJ1-2): EAGVAQSPRYKIIEKRQSVAFWCNPISGHATLYWYQQILGQGPKLLIQFQNNGVVDDSQLPKDRFSAERLKGVDSTLKIQPAKLEDSAVYLCASSLVLQGGGYTFGSGTRLTVV.

This clone was picked up many times. CDR3 in DNA: TGCAGCGTTGAAAGGGTAGGGGGAACTGAAGCTTTCTTT. Translated: CSVERVGGTEAFF. V gene TRBV29-1 combines with J gene TRBJ1-1; a possible D gene is TRBD1 (6 bases). The CDR3 is 13 residues long. The V and J ends lost 2 bases and 5 bases respectively, with 12 bases between them. Germline-derived CDR1 and CDR2 are SQVTM and ANQGSEA.

V usage is TRBV27 and J usage is TRBJ2-1, with 10 bases matching TRBD2. The CDR3 consists of 19 residues. In germline, CDR1 is MNHEY, CDR2 SMNVEV (reference sequence). With 2 bases clipped from V and 7 bases from J, the junction kept 17 bases outside the gene matches. CDR3 loop: CASSLIFKREGRSRNEQFF. The CDR3, as DNA: TGTGCCAGCAGTTTAATCTTCAAGCGGGAGGGCCGGAGTCGGAATGAGCAGTTCTTC.

This clone appeared a single time. This rearrangement joins TRBV2 to TRBJ1-6; perhaps TRBD1 as D (5 bases). Germline V lookup: CDR1 SNHLY, CDR2 FYNNEI. The CDR3 is 14 amino acids. Trimming left V 5 bases short and J 9 bases short, with 14 bases between. The CDR3 DNA sequence: TGTGCCAGCAGTAAGGAGTCAGGGTTTTCACCCCTCCACTTT. Translation gives CASSKESGFSPLHF.

The chain recombines TRBV5-1 with TRBJ1-2; 8 bases are a match to TRBD1. This CDR3 spans 15 amino acids. The V gene's germline CDR1 is SGHRS and CDR2 YFSETQ. V dropped 4 bases and J dropped 8; count of bases not matched to a gene: 13. CDR3 residues: CASSHTPGQEGGYTF. The CDR3, as DNA: TGCGCCAGCAGCCATACCCCGGGACAGGAGGGAGGCTACACCTTC.

Here the CDR3 reads CASSWGTSYTEAFF. In DNA, the CDR3 is TGCGCCAGCAGCTGGGGGACATCTTACACTGAAGCTTTCTTT. The V and J genes are TRBV5-1 and TRBJ1-1, with D possibly being TRBD1 (6 bases). There are 14 residues in the CDR3. The V end was cut by 3 bases, the J end by 3 bases, with 12 bases between. Germline assignment: CDR1 SGHRS and CDR2 YFSETQ.

The J gene is TRBJ2-2, the V gene TRBV28; TRBD2 agrees at 15 bases. From germline, CDR1 is MDHEN and CDR2 SYDVKM. The V segment lost 5 bases and the J segment 4 bases; nucleotides outside the gene matches: 11. CDR3 length: 19 amino acids. CDR3 DNA: TGTGCCAGCAGTCCGTCAGGACTAGCGGGAGGGTCGGGCACCGGGGAGCTGTTTTTT. Protein product: CASSPSGLAGGSGTGELFF.

This clone has only a few counts. The rearrangement uses TRBV5-6 and TRBJ1-1; D call uncertain. The V end was cut by 4 bases, the J end by 0 bases, with 7 bases between. Germline V gene sequence: CDR1 SGHDT, CDR2 YYEEEE. The length of the CDR3 is 13 residues. The CDR3, as DNA: TGTGCCAGCAGCCTAAATTTGAACACTGAAGCTTTCTTT. The encoded protein is CASSLNLNTEAFF.

The V gene is TRBV23-1, the J gene TRBJ2-7; 14 nucleotides match TRBD2. TRBV23-1 counts as an open reading frame of uncertain function. CDR3 length equals 20 residues. V was clipped by 0 bases and J by 4 bases; unmatched bases: 14. The CDR3 protein is CASSQSPLPGLAGVKYEQYF. CDR3 bases: TGCGCCAGCAGTCAATCTCCCCTGCCGGGACTAGCGGGAGTAAAGTACGAGCAGTACTTC.

This clone has more than one count but fewer than ten. V usage is TRBV2 and J usage is TRBJ1-5; TRBD1 might be the D (6 bases). In germline, CDR1 is SNHLY, CDR2 FYNNEI. With 4 bases removed from V and 6 bases from J, the gap between germline ends came to 13 bases. CDR3 length equals 14 residues. The DNA for the CDR3 is TGTGCCAGCAGTGTCCAGGGGCAATCTCAGCCCCAGCATTTT. The encoded protein is CASSVQGQSQPQHF.

The chain is built from TRBV11-1 and TRBJ2-7; 15 bases are shared with TRBD2. J lost 2 bases, V lost 5 bases, and 4 bases had no gene match. The CDR3 totals 16 residues. Germline V gives CDR1 SGHAT, CDR2 FQDESV (reference sequence). In nucleotides, the CDR3 is TGTGCCAGCAGCCTCGGACTAGCGGGAGGGGCCTACGAGCAGTACTTC. Its translation: CASSLGLAGGAYEQYF.

V gene TRBV5-1 combines with J gene TRBJ2-1, with unresolved D. CDR1 is SGHRS, CDR2 YFSETQ, per germline. The CDR3 length is 14 residues. V was trimmed by 6 bases and J by 1 base, leaving 11 bases between them. Here the CDR3 DNA reads TGCGCCAGCACCGGCGGATTTTCCTACAATGAGCAGTTCTTC. Translation: CASTGGFSYNEQFF.

This clone occurred once. The genes are TRBV5-4 and TRBJ2-3; 12 positions match TRBD2. This CDR3 is 16 amino acids long. J was trimmed by 3 bases and V by 4 bases; bases with no gene match: 6. Germline V CDR1 and CDR2: SGHNT, YYREEE (reference sequence). CDR3 sequence: CASSLGLAGLTDTQYF. As DNA, the CDR3 is TGTGCCAGCAGCCTCGGACTAGCGGGACTTACAGATACGCAGTATTTT.

This rearrangement joins TRBV5-1 to TRBJ2-5; TRBD1 is a possible D gene (6 bases). CDR3 length equals 16 residues. Germline loops: CDR1 SGHRS, CDR2 YFSETQ. Between the trimmed V and J ends, which lost 0 bases and 2 bases, there was a span of 14 bases. CDR3 amino acids: CASSLAVNRVQETQYF. CDR3 nucleotide sequence: TGCGCCAGCAGCTTGGCAGTGAACAGGGTTCAAGAGACCCAGTACTTC.

To note about this clone: Its ends do not fully match the called genes, so a read error is possible. The chain uses TRBV6-5 and TRBJ1-1, with a weak D call TRBD1 (5 bases). Germline lookup yields CDR1 MNHEY and CDR2 SVGAGI. This CDR3 is 14 amino acids long. CDR3 nucleotides: TGTGCCAGCAGTTACAGGGGTCAGAACAATGAAGCTTTCTTT. It codes for CASSYRGQNNEAFF.

The rearrangement links TRBV7-2 to TRBJ2-1; D possibly corresponds to TRBD1 (6 bases). Trimming stripped 1 base from V and 5 bases from J, with 12 bases between. There are 15 residues in the CDR3. The V gene's germline CDR1 is SGHTA and CDR2 FQGNSA. The CDR3 loop is CASSLGPGANNEQFF. The DNA for the CDR3 is TGTGCCAGCAGCTTAGGACCAGGGGCTAACAATGAGCAGTTCTTC.

The genes are TRBV6-4 and TRBJ2-1, with 14 bases aligning to TRBD2. CDR1 and CDR2 from the germline V gene are MRHNA and SNTAGT. V lost 5 bases and J lost 8; bases outside the gene matches: 8. The CDR3 length is 16 residues. The chain's CDR3 is CASSSSGTSGSDEQFF. DNA for the CDR3: TGTGCCAGCAGTTCATCGGGGACTAGCGGGAGCGATGAGCAGTTCTTC.

V usage is TRBV4-1 and J usage is TRBJ1-3; perhaps TRBD1 as D (6 bases). CDR1 is MGHRA, CDR2 YSYEKL, per germline. The CDR3 extends over 16 amino acids. Trimming removed 2 bases from V and 2 bases from J, with 13 bases in between. DNA for the CDR3: TGCGCCAGCAGCCAATACCGGGGGGCGGCTGGAAACACCATATATTTT. Its translation: CASSQYRGAAGNTIYF.

The chain has TRBV28 and TRBJ2-7; no clear D gene. The V and J ends lost 8 bases and 4 bases respectively, with 15 bases between them. Germline lookup yields CDR1 MDHEN and CDR2 SYDVKM. The CDR3 loop spans 13 amino acids. Written as DNA, the CDR3 is TGTGCCAGCGGTGGCGGCCTCGGTTACGAGCAGTACTTC. Protein sequence: CASGGGLGYEQYF.

The chain has TRBV19 and TRBJ2-2, with a weak D call TRBD1 (5 bases). The CDR3 runs to 15 residues. V lost 3 bases to trimming and J lost 3 bases, with 11 bases between them. The germline gives CDR1 LNHDA, CDR2 SQIVND (reference sequence). CDR3 loop: CASSIPQEDTGELFF. The CDR3 nucleotides read TGTGCCAGTAGTATCCCACAGGAAGACACCGGGGAGCTGTTTTTT.

The J gene is TRBJ1-6, the V gene TRBV10-3; tentative D call: TRBD1 (6 bases). Germline CDR1 is ENHRY and CDR2 is SYGVKD. CDR3 size: 15 residues. V lost 4 bases and J 9 bases, leaving 16 bases between the germline ends. Here the CDR3 DNA reads TGTGCCATCAGTGGCCCCGCAGGGGAAGGTTCACCCCTCCACTTT. This gives the protein CAISGPAGEGSPLHF.

The CDR3: CASSTSGLRLGNTIYF. The DNA for the CDR3 is TGTGCCAGCAGTACCTCGGGACTCCGGCTAGGAAACACCATATATTTT. The rearrangement uses TRBV27 and TRBJ1-3; D possibly corresponds to TRBD1 (5 bases). CDR3 size: 16 residues. Deletions cut 5 bases from V and 4 bases from J, with 18 bases between. Looked up from germline, CDR1 is MNHEY and CDR2 is SMNVEV (reference sequence).

Worth noting for this clone: Other DNA sequences of this sample code for an identical CDR3. The chain joins TRBV12-3 or TRBV12-4 to TRBJ2-5; a weak D match, TRBD1 (6 bases). The V and J ends lost 3 bases and 4 bases respectively, with 9 bases between them. The CDR3 is 13 amino acids. CDR3 region: CASSFGGRETQYF. In DNA, the CDR3 is TGTGCCAGCAGTTTTGGGGGCCGAGAGACCCAGTACTTC.